The T cell receptor (beta chain) under discussion was sequenced for a study of PD-L1 blockade in urothelial cancer. TCRdb's copy holds only in-frame clones and misses some; the assay was immunoSEQ multiplex PCR. Of 70,000 or so clones listed, roughly 89% are singletons. This clone was found once. This CDR3 is 16 amino acids long. Trimming stripped 0 bases from V and 2 bases from J, with 15 bases between. Germline V gene data show CDR1 as SGHDT and CDR2 as YYEEEE. The source of this sequence is a man between 60 and 75 years old with urothelial cancer. The chain links TRBV5-6 to TRBJ2-7, with a possible D match to TRBD1 (5 bases). The material sequenced was PBMCs, taken around atezolizumab (anti-PD-L1) treatment. The DNA for the CDR3 is TGTGCCAGCAGCTTGGCCCCCGGGCAGGGCCCCTACGAGCAGTACTTC. This translates into CASSLAPGQGPYEQYF.